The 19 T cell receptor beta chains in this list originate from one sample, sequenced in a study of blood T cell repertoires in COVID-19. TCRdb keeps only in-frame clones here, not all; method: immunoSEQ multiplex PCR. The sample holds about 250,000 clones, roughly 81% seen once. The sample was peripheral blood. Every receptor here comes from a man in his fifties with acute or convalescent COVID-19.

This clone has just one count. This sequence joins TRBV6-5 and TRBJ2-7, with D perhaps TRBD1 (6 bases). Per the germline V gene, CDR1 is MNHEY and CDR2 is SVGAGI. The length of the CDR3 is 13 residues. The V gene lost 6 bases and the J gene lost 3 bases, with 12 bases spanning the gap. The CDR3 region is CASSQGQYYEQYF. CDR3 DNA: TGTGCCAGCAGCCAAGGACAGTACTACGAGCAGTACTTC.

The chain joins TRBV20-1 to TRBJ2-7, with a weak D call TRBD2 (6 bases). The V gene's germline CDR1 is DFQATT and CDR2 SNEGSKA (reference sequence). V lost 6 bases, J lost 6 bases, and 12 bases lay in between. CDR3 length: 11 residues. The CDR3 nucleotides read TGCAGTGCCGGTGGGAGGAGCGAGCAGTACTTC. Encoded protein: CSAGGRSEQYF.

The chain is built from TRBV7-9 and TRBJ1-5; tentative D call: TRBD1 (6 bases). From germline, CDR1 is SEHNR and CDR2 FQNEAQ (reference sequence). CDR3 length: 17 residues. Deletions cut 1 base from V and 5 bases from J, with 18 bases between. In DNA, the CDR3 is TGTGCCAGCAGCTTAGGCACAGGGCGGACGTCCGATCAGCCCCAGCATTTT. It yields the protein CASSLGTGRTSDQPQHF. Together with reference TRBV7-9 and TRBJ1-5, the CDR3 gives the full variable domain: DTGVSQNPRHKITKRGQNVTFRCDPISEHNRLYWYRQTLGQGPEFLTYFQNEAQLEKSRLLSDRFSAERPKGSFSTLEIQRTEQGDSAMYLCASSLGTGRTSDQPQHFGDGTRLSIL.

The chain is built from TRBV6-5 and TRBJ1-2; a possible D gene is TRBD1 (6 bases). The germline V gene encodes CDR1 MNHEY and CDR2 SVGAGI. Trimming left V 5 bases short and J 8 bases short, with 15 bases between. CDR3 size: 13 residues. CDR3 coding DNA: TGTGCCAGCAGTAGGGGGGGGAGGGAAGGCTACACCTTC. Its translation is CASSRGGREGYTF.

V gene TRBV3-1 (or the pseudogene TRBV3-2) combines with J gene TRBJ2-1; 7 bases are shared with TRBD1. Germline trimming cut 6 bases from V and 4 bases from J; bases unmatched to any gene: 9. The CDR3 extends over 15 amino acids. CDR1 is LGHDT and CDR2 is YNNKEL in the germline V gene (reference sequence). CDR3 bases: TGTGCCAGCAGTACAGGGGCAGCTAGATACAATGAGCAGTTCTTC. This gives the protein CASSTGAARYNEQFF.

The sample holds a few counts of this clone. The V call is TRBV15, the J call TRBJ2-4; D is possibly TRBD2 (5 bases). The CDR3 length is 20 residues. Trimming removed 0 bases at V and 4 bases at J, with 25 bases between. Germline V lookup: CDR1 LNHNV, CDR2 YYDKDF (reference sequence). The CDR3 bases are TGTGCCACCAGCAGAGATTCTCGGGTCGGCGGTGGAGGTGGGAAAAACATTCAGTACTTC. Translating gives CATSRDSRVGGGGGKNIQYF. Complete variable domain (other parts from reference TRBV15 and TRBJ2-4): DAMVIQNPRYQVTQFGKPVTLSCSQTLNHNVMYWYQQKSSQAPKLLFHYYDKDFNNEADTPDNFQSRRPNTSFCFLDIRSPGLGDTAMYLCATSRDSRVGGGGGKNIQYFGAGTRLSVL.

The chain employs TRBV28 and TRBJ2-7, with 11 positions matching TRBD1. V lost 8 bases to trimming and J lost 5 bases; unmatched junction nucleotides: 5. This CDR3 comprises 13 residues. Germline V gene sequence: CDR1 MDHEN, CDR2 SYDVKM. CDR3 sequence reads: CASVGTGGNEQYF. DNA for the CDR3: TGTGCCAGCGTTGGGACAGGGGGAAACGAGCAGTACTTC.

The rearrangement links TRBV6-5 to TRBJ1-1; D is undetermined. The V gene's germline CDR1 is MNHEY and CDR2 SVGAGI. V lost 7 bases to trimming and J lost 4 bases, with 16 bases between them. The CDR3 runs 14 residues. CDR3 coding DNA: TGTGCCAGCAACTTCAGGAGGGATGGCACTGAAGCTTTCTTT. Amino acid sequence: CASNFRRDGTEAFF.

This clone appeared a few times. The CDR3 region is CASSPPGEADSPLHF. CDR3 coding DNA: TGTGCCAGCTCACCGCCAGGGGAAGCGGATTCACCCCTCCACTTT. The genes are TRBV18 and TRBJ1-6, with a weak D call TRBD1 (6 bases). In germline, CDR1 is KGHSH, CDR2 LQKENI. V shed 3 bases and J shed 8 bases, with 14 bases lying between them. This CDR3 is built from 15 residues.

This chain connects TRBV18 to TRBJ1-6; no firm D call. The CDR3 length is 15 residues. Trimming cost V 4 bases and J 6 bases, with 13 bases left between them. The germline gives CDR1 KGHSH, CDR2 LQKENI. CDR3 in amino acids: CASSLGPLPNSPLHF. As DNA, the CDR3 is TGTGCCAGCTCACTTGGGCCTCTACCTAATTCACCCCTCCACTTT.

CDR3 sequence reads: CSARRTEFYTF. CDR3 DNA: TGCAGTGCTAGGCGGACAGAATTCTACACCTTC. The rearrangement links TRBV20-1 to TRBJ1-2; perhaps TRBD1 as D (6 bases). CDR3 length equals 11 residues. V was shortened by 3 bases and J by 10 bases, with 12 bases between the two germline ends. Germline V gives CDR1 DFQATT, CDR2 SNEGSKA (reference sequence).

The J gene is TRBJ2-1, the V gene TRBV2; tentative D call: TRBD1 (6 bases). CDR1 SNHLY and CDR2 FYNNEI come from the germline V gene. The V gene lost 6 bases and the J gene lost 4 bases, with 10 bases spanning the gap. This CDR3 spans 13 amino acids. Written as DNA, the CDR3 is TGTGCCAGCAGCGGGACACTGTACAATGAGCAGTTCTTC. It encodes CASSGTLYNEQFF.

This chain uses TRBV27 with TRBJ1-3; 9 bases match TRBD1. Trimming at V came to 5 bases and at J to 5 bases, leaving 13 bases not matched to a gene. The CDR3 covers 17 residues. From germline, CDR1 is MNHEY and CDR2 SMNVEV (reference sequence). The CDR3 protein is CASSVGTGLPERNTIYF. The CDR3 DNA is TGTGCCAGCAGTGTCGGGACAGGGTTGCCGGAAAGAAACACCATATATTTT.

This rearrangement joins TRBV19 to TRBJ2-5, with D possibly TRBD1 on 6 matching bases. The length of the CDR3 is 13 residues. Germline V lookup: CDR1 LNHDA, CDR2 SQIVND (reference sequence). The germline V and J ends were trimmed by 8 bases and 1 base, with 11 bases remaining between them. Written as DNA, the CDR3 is TGTGCCAGTGGAAACAGGGTCCAAGAGACCCAGTACTTC. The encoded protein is CASGNRVQETQYF.

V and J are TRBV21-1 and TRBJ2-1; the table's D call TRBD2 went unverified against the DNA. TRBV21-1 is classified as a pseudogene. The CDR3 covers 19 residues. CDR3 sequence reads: CASRIRLAGGDKSYNEQFF. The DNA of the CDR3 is TGTGCCAGCAGGATAAGACTAGCGGGAGGGGATAAGTCCTACAATGAGCAGTTCTTC.

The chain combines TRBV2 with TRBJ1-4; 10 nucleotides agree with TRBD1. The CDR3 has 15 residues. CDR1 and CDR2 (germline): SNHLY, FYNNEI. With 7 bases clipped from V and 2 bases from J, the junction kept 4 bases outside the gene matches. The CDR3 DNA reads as TGTGCCAGCACTCGACAGGGGGCCACTAATGAAAAACTGTTTTTT. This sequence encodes CASTRQGATNEKLFF.

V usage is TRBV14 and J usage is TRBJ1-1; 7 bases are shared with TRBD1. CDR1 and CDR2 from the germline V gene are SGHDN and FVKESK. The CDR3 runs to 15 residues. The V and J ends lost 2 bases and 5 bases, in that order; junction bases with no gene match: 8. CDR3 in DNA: TGTGCCAGCAGCCAACAAGACAGGGTTGAGACTGAAGCTTTCTTT. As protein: CASSQQDRVETEAFF.

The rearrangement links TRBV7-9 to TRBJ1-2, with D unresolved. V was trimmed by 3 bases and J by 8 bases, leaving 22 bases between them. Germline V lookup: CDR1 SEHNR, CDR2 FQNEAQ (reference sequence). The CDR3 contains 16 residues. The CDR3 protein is CASSLSTTQLRRGYTF. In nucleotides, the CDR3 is TGTGCCAGCAGCTTGAGTACGACACAACTAAGGAGGGGCTACACCTTC.

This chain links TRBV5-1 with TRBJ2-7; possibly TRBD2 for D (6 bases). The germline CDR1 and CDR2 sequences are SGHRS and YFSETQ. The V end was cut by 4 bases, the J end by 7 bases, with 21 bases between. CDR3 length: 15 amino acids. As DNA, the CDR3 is TGCGCCAGCAGCACTGCAGGGACTCCCCCGGGGGAGCAGTACTTC. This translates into CASSTAGTPPGEQYF. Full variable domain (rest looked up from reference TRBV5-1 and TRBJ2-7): KAGVTQTPRYLIKTRGQQVTLSCSPISGHRSVSWYQQTPGQGLQFLFEYFSETQRNKGNFPGRFSGRQFSNSRSEMNVSTLELGDSALYLCASSTAGTPPGEQYFGPGTRLTVT.